These 23 T cell receptor beta chains were all obtained from the same sample, sequenced in a study of T cells after posttransplantation cyclophosphamide. The table came from immunoSEQ multiplex PCR; TCRdb's copy has only in-frame clones and leaves some out. The sample presents roughly 34,000 clones, none singletons. The sample taken for sequencing was PBMCs. The receptors come from a woman in her 30s in good health and a related stem cell transplant donor.

This clone was observed at least ten times. The chain has TRBV6-1 and TRBJ2-2; 10 positions match TRBD2. The CDR3 totals 14 residues. With 10 bases clipped from V and 3 bases from J, the junction kept 5 bases outside the gene matches. Per the germline V gene, CDR1 is MNHNS and CDR2 is SASEGT. CDR3 DNA sequence: TGTGCCATCGAGCGGGGGGGCGACACCGGGGAGCTGTTTTTT. Translating it yields CAIERGGDTGELFF.

This clone was observed at least ten times. This chain connects TRBV12-3 or TRBV12-4 to TRBJ1-1; unclear D gene. V was trimmed by 3 bases and J by 2 bases, leaving 10 bases between them. This CDR3 is 14 amino acids long. Written as DNA, the CDR3 is TGTGCCAGCAGTTTCGGTCCACTCAACACTGAAGCTTTCTTT. Encoded protein: CASSFGPLNTEAFF.

At least ten counts were recorded for this clone. This chain connects TRBV12-3 or TRBV12-4 to TRBJ1-1; D is undetermined. V was shortened by 6 bases and J by 0 bases, with 14 bases between the two germline ends. The CDR3 runs to 15 residues. The CDR3 coding sequence is TGTGCCAGCAGCCCACAGAGGGCTTTGAACACTGAAGCTTTCTTT. Translating gives CASSPQRALNTEAFF.

V usage is TRBV6-2 or TRBV6-3 and J usage is TRBJ2-3, with a weak D call TRBD2 (5 bases). Deletions cut 5 bases from V and 2 bases from J, with 8 bases between. This CDR3 has 13 amino acids. The V gene's germline CDR1 is MNHEY and CDR2 SVGEGT. CDR3 nucleotides: TGTGCCAGCAGTGTGAGGGTCACAGATACGCAGTATTTT. It codes for CASSVRVTDTQYF.

The table lists this clone with a few counts. The chain links TRBV11-3 to TRBJ1-5, with TRBD1 as a possible D gene (5 bases). This CDR3 has 16 amino acids. CDR1 is SGHNT, CDR2 YENEEA, per germline. With 2 bases removed from V and 7 bases from J, the gap between germline ends came to 18 bases. The DNA for the CDR3 is TGTGCCAGCAGCTTATATCGTGTCAGGGAGGGGCAGCCCCAGCATTTT. It translates to CASSLYRVREGQPQHF.

This clone has at least ten counts. The chain couples TRBV6-2 or TRBV6-3 to TRBJ2-1; perhaps TRBD1 as D (5 bases). The CDR3 spans 13 residues. The V gene's germline CDR1 is MNHEY and CDR2 SVGEGT. V was shortened by 5 bases and J by 8 bases, with 13 bases between the two germline ends. CDR3 in amino acids: CASSRKGFDEQFF. The CDR3 DNA reads as TGTGCCAGCAGTCGTAAGGGGTTCGATGAGCAGTTCTTC.

This clone was counted many times. CDR3 amino acids: CASSFPGFEANEQFF. CDR3 bases: TGTGCCAGCAGCTTCCCGGGGTTCGAGGCGAATGAGCAGTTCTTC. V and J are TRBV5-6 and TRBJ2-1; a possible D gene is TRBD2 (5 bases). Trimming stripped 2 bases from V and 7 bases from J, with 16 bases between. The CDR3 runs 15 residues. Germline V gives CDR1 SGHDT, CDR2 YYEEEE.

This clone was counted many times. V usage is TRBV2 and J usage is TRBJ1-2; D uncertain. CDR1 is SNHLY, CDR2 FYNNEI, per germline. The CDR3 contains 13 residues. Trimming took off 6 bases at V and 2 bases at J, with 10 bases between the two ends. This CDR3 is CASRGRINYGYTF. The CDR3 bases are TGTGCCAGCAGGGGCCGTATAAACTATGGCTACACCTTC.

This clone was seen repeatedly, ten times or more. This rearrangement joins TRBV7-9 to TRBJ1-2; 11 bases line up with TRBD1. This CDR3 region has 14 residues. In germline, CDR1 is SEHNR, CDR2 FQNEAQ (reference sequence). V shed 5 bases, J shed 4 bases, and the junction held 3 bases outside the gene matches. The CDR3, as DNA: TGTGCCAGCAGCCCAGGGACAGGGGGCTATGGCTACACCTTC. Protein: CASSPGTGGYGYTF.

This clone was detected only a few times. The chain joins TRBV4-2 to TRBJ1-1; D unresolved. Per germline, CDR1 LGHNA and CDR2 YNFKEQ. V was shortened by 0 bases and J by 7 bases, with 9 bases between the two germline ends. This CDR3 has 13 amino acids. This CDR3 is CASSQDRAHEAFF. The CDR3 DNA sequence: TGTGCCAGCAGCCAAGATAGGGCACATGAAGCTTTCTTT.

This clone has just a few counts. The V and J genes are TRBV30 and TRBJ2-7; D might be TRBD1 (5 bases). In germline, CDR1 is GTSNPN, CDR2 SVGIG (reference sequence). The CDR3 has 11 residues. Trimming removed 3 bases at V and 10 bases at J, with 13 bases between. In DNA form, the CDR3 reads TGTGCCTGGAGCCAGGACAAATTTCAGTACTTC. Amino acid sequence: CAWSQDKFQYF.

This chain links TRBV5-5 with TRBJ1-5, with D unclear. The CDR3 has 15 residues. CDR1 is SGHKS, CDR2 YYEKEE, per germline (reference sequence). Trimming pared 4 bases from V and 1 base from J, leaving 12 bases between. CDR3 bases: TGTGCCAGCAGCCTGCTTCGGGTCAGCAATCAGCCCCAGCATTTT. Residues: CASSLLRVSNQPQHF.

This clone has ten or more counts. The V and J genes are TRBV5-6 and TRBJ1-2, with D perhaps TRBD1 (5 bases). The germline CDR1 and CDR2 sequences are SGHDT and YYEEEE. The CDR3 covers 15 residues. Trimming left V 0 bases short and J 3 bases short, with 12 bases between. CDR3 sequence (DNA): TGTGCCAGCAGCTTGGGGCGGGGGATAGACTATGGCTACACCTTC. Translating gives CASSLGRGIDYGYTF.

The table lists this clone with many counts. The genes are TRBV9 and TRBJ1-1; D is perhaps TRBD1 (6 bases). Germline V gene lookup returns CDR1 SGDLS and CDR2 YYNGEE. Trimming stripped 4 bases from V and 3 bases from J, with 16 bases between. The CDR3 extends over 15 amino acids. The CDR3 sequence: CASSRTGGKDTEAFF. The CDR3 DNA reads TGTGCCAGCAGCCGTACTGGGGGCAAGGACACTGAAGCTTTCTTT.

The sample holds many counts of this clone. V and J are TRBV19 and TRBJ1-2; 8 nucleotides align to TRBD1. V shed 6 bases and J 2 bases; nucleotides not matched to a gene: 8. The CDR3 has 15 amino acids. The V gene's germline CDR1 is LNHDA and CDR2 SQIVND (reference sequence). The CDR3 here is CASRERRGRNYGYTF. The CDR3 DNA follows: TGTGCCAGTAGGGAACGCAGGGGGCGCAACTATGGCTACACCTTC. Combining the CDR3 with reference TRBV19 and TRBJ1-2 gives the whole variable domain DGGITQSPKYLFRKEGQNVTLSCEQNLNHDAMYWYRQDPGQGLRLIYYSQIVNDFQKGDIAEGYSVSREKKESFPLTVTSAQKNPTAFYLCASRERRGRNYGYTFGSGTRLTVV.

The CDR3, as DNA: TGTGCCAGCAGCCTCGGACTAGCGGGGATAAGAGAGACCCAGTACTTC. Translation: CASSLGLAGIRETQYF. V and J are TRBV7-7 and TRBJ2-5; TRBD2 matches at 12 bases. CDR3 length equals 16 residues. CDR1 and CDR2 from the germline V gene are SSHAT and FNYEAQ (reference sequence). The J segment lost 4 bases and the V segment lost 5 bases, leaving 8 bases of the junction unmatched.

This chain connects TRBV15 to TRBJ2-7, with 8 bases lining up with TRBD1. The junction had 10 bases not matched to a gene; V was cut back by 0 bases and J by 3 bases. There are 17 residues in the CDR3. From germline, CDR1 is LNHNV and CDR2 YYDKDF (reference sequence). CDR3: CATSREGPGQEYYEQYF. CDR3 in DNA: TGTGCCACCAGCAGAGAAGGGCCGGGACAGGAATACTACGAGCAGTACTTC.

This clone was seen ten or more times. This sequence joins TRBV7-2 and TRBJ1-1, with D uncertain. V was cut by 2 bases and J by 2 bases, with 9 bases left in between. There are 14 residues in the CDR3. The germline CDR1 and CDR2 sequences are SGHTA and FQGNSA. The CDR3 loop reads CASSLPVKNTEAFF. CDR3 DNA sequence: TGTGCCAGCAGCTTACCGGTCAAAAACACTGAAGCTTTCTTT.

The genes are TRBV28 and TRBJ2-2; a weak D match, TRBD1 (6 bases). The ends were cut back, 4 bases at V and 3 bases at J, with 15 bases in the middle. CDR1 and CDR2 from the germline V gene are MDHEN and SYDVKM. This CDR3 has 16 amino acids. CDR3 nucleotides: TGTGCCAGCAGTTCAGCCGGGACATACTACACCGGGGAGCTGTTTTTT. Protein product: CASSSAGTYYTGELFF.

This clone was counted many times. This chain joins TRBV10-2 and TRBJ1-3, with D hard to call. The ends were cut back, 4 bases at V and 8 bases at J, with 9 bases in the middle. The CDR3 covers 12 residues. CDR1 and CDR2 (germline): WSHSY, SAAADI. This CDR3 is CASSGQRDTIYF. DNA for the CDR3: TGCGCCAGCAGTGGGCAGAGGGACACCATATATTTT.

The sample holds many counts of this clone. This chain's CDR3 is CASSLGQGSNQPQHF. CDR3 DNA: TGTGCCAGTAGTTTAGGACAGGGAAGCAATCAGCCCCAGCATTTT. The chain is built from TRBV19 and TRBJ1-5; TRBD1 agrees at 8 bases. The CDR3 covers 15 residues. With 5 bases clipped from V and 1 base from J, the junction kept 4 bases outside the gene matches. From germline, CDR1 is LNHDA and CDR2 SQIVND (reference sequence).

Relative to its sample, this clone is medium-sized. V is TRBV6-2 or TRBV6-3 and J is TRBJ2-1; D is possibly TRBD2 (6 bases). The CDR3 spans 17 residues. V lost 7 bases and J lost 5, with 24 bases in between. Germline assignment: CDR1 MNHEY and CDR2 SVGEGT. CDR3 region: CASMAVRRGMNNNEQFF. CDR3 bases: TGTGCCAGCATGGCCGTGAGGAGGGGAATGAACAACAATGAGCAGTTCTTC.

This clone was recorded many times. The chain joins TRBV24-1 to TRBJ1-4; TRBD1 might be the D (6 bases). The CDR3 consists of 17 residues. V was shortened by 3 bases and J by 8 bases, with 21 bases between the two germline ends. Germline CDR1 KGHDR, CDR2 SFDVKD. This CDR3 reads CATSDHDRPRRGEKLFF. In nucleotides, the CDR3 is TGTGCCACCAGTGATCACGACAGGCCCCGAAGAGGGGAAAAACTGTTTTTT.